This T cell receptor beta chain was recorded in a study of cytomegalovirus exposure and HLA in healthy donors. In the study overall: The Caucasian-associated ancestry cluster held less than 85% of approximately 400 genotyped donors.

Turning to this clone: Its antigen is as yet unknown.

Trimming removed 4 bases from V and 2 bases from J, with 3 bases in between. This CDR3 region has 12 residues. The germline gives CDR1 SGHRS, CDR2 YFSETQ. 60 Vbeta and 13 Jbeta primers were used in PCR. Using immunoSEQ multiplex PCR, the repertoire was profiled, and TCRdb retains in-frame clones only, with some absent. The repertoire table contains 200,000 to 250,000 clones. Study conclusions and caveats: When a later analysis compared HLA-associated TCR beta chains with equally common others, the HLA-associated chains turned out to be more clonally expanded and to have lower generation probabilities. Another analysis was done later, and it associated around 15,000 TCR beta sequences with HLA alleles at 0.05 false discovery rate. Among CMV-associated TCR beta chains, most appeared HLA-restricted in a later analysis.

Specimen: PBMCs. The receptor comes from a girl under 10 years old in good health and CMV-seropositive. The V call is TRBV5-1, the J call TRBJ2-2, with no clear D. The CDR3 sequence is CASSPNTGELFF. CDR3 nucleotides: TGCGCCAGCAGCCCTAACACCGGGGAGCTGTTTTTT. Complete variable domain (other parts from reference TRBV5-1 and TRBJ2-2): KAGVTQTPRYLIKTRGQQVTLSCSPISGHRSVSWYQQTPGQGLQFLFEYFSETQRNKGNFPGRFSGRQFSNSRSEMNVSTLELGDSALYLCASSPNTGELFFGEGSRLTVL.